This TCR beta chain was captured by sequencing in a study of cytomegalovirus exposure and HLA in healthy donors. General study findings and limits: A prior analysis recorded that most TCR beta V segments were productive about 87% or about 30% of the time.

Researchers ran the PCR with 60 Vbeta and 13 Jbeta primers. Sequenced by immunoSEQ multiplex PCR; TCRdb stores in-frame clones only, minus some. The table includes approximately 110,000 clones, around 77% detected once. CDR1 and CDR2 (germline): MNHNY, SVGAGI (reference sequence). The V end lost 6 bases, the J end lost 0 bases, and 3 bases lay between the germline ends. This CDR3 has 11 residues. A remark on this clone: The antigen remains unidentified.

This TCR came from a woman in her twenties or thirties in good health and CMV-seropositive. Material: PBMCs. The rearrangement joins TRBV6-6 to TRBJ2-7; D ambiguous. The CDR3 sequence is CASSGSYEQYF. The CDR3 nucleotides are TGTGCCAGCAGCGGCTCCTACGAGCAGTACTTC.